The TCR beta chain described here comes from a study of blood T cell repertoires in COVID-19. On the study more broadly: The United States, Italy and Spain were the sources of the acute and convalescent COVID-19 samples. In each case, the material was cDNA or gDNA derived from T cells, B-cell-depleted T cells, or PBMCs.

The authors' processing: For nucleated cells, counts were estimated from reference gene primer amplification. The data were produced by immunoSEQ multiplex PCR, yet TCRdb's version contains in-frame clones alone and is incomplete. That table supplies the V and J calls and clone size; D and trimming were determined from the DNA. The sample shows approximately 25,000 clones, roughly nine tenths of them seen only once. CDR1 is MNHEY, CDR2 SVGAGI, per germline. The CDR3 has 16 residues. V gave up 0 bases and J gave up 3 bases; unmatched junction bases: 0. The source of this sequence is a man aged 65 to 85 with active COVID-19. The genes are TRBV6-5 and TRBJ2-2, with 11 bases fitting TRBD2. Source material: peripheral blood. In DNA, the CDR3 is TGTGCCAGCAGTTACTCTAGCGGGAGGGACACCGGGGAGCTGTTTTTT. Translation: CASSYSSGRDTGELFF.